This entry lists 25 T cell receptor beta chains sequenced from one sample in a study of cytomegalovirus exposure and HLA in healthy donors. Vbeta (60) and Jbeta (13) primers were used in the PCR. Measured with immunoSEQ multiplex PCR; TCRdb has only the in-frame clones, and not every one. Of approximately 93,000 clones listed, 82% were seen once; the top ten hold approximately 3.6%. Sequencing was performed on PBMCs. Receptors were obtained from a man aged 50 or older in good health and CMV-seronegative.

The chain joins TRBV27 to TRBJ2-4, with D possibly matching TRBD1 (5 bases). The V end lost 7 bases, the J end lost 0 bases, and 25 bases lay between the germline ends. This CDR3 is 19 amino acids long. Germline V CDR1 and CDR2: MNHEY, SMNVEV (reference sequence). In nucleotides, the CDR3 is TGTGCCAGCACCCTTATCATGGAGACAGTCACGCTAGCCAAAAACATTCAGTACTTC. It specifies CASTLIMETVTLAKNIQYF.

This clone appeared a few times. This CDR3 reads CASSLSSGANVLTF. The CDR3 DNA reads TGTGCCAGCAGCCTTAGCTCTGGGGCCAACGTCCTGACTTTC. This chain links TRBV7-9 with TRBJ2-6; D gene uncertain. Germline V lookup: CDR1 SEHNR, CDR2 FQNEAQ (reference sequence). V was trimmed by 5 bases and J by 0 bases, leaving 5 bases between them. The CDR3 has 14 residues.

The chain couples TRBV27 to TRBJ1-1, with D perhaps TRBD1 (6 bases). CDR3 length equals 15 residues. The V gene lost 6 bases and the J gene lost 5 bases, with 19 bases spanning the gap. The V gene's germline CDR1 is MNHEY and CDR2 SMNVEV (reference sequence). DNA for the CDR3: TGTGCCAGCAGACCCGGAGGGGGGGCTAGGACTGAAGCTTTCTTT. As protein: CASRPGGGARTEAFF.

The rearrangement links TRBV2 to TRBJ1-2, with 10 bases fitting TRBD1. CDR1 SNHLY and CDR2 FYNNEI come from the germline V gene. Trimming removed 6 bases from V and 5 bases from J; junction bases left unmatched: 9. This CDR3 contains 15 residues. The CDR3 loop is CASRGQGTREYGYTF. The CDR3 region has the DNA TGTGCCAGCAGGGGACAGGGGACCAGGGAGTATGGCTACACCTTC. The full variable domain, its missing parts supplied by reference TRBV2 and TRBJ1-2, is EPEVTQTPSHQVTQMGQEVILRCVPISNHLYFYWYRQILGQKVEFLVSFYNNEISEKSEIFDDQFSVERPDGSNFTLKIRSTKLEDSAMYFCASRGQGTREYGYTFGSGTRLTVV.

The gene calls are TRBV28 and TRBJ2-1; no firm D call. This CDR3 comprises 15 residues. Germline V CDR1 and CDR2: MDHEN, SYDVKM. The V end was cut by 5 bases, the J end by 9 bases, with 20 bases between. As DNA, the CDR3 is TGTGCCAGCAGTCCGCCGGGTGTCTCCCTCGGTGAGCAGTTCTTC. Its protein is CASSPPGVSLGEQFF.

The rearrangement links TRBV6-1 to TRBJ1-6; 8 bases are shared with TRBD1. Trimming at V came to 7 bases and at J to 9 bases, leaving 5 bases not matched to a gene. Germline V gene lookup returns CDR1 MNHNS and CDR2 SASEGT. The CDR3 has 13 residues. The CDR3 bases are TGTGCCAGCAAACGGACAGGGACTTCACCCCTCCACTTT. As protein: CASKRTGTSPLHF.

In this sample, this clone turned up a few times. The V call is TRBV10-3, the J call TRBJ1-1, with 7 bases matching TRBD1. The CDR3 runs to 13 residues. The V and J ends lost 7 bases and 3 bases, in that order; junction bases with no gene match: 5. Germline V gene sequence: CDR1 ENHRY, CDR2 SYGVKD. The CDR3 is CAINRQGDTEAFF. DNA of the CDR3: TGTGCCATCAATAGGCAGGGGGACACTGAAGCTTTCTTT.

The chain couples TRBV29-1 to TRBJ1-4; tentatively, D is TRBD1 (6 bases). The CDR3 length is 14 residues. The V and J ends lost 4 bases and 7 bases respectively, with 16 bases between them. Germline V lookup: CDR1 SQVTM, CDR2 ANQGSEA. This chain's CDR3 is CSVVTGLRGEKLFF. CDR3 coding DNA: TGCAGCGTTGTTACAGGGTTGAGGGGTGAAAAACTGTTTTTT.

The chain joins TRBV2 to TRBJ2-7; TRBD1 aligns across 7 bases. The CDR3 has 15 residues. J gave up 3 bases and V 3 bases, and 8 bases lay outside the gene matches. The germline gives CDR1 SNHLY, CDR2 FYNNEI. The CDR3 is CASSEWGRDSYEQYF. CDR3 nucleotides: TGTGCCAGCAGTGAGTGGGGCCGGGACAGCTACGAGCAGTACTTC.

The chain recombines TRBV28 with TRBJ1-5; 10 bases agree with TRBD1. The CDR3 runs to 14 residues. The germline CDR1 and CDR2 sequences are MDHEN and SYDVKM. V was clipped by 10 bases and J by 0 bases; unmatched bases: 3. The CDR3 DNA reads TGTGCCACCCGGGACAGGGGTAGCAATCAGCCCCAGCATTTT. Protein product: CATRDRGSNQPQHF.

The chain recombines TRBV7-9 with TRBJ1-3; maybe TRBD1 (6 bases). CDR3 size: 18 residues. V was shortened by 4 bases and J by 0 bases, with 19 bases between the two germline ends. CDR1 is SEHNR, CDR2 FQNEAQ, per germline (reference sequence). CDR3 nucleotide sequence: TGTGCCAGCAGCTCGCTTGACCGGGACACCGACTCTGGAAACACCATATATTTT. It translates to CASSSLDRDTDSGNTIYF. Full variable domain (rest looked up from reference TRBV7-9 and TRBJ1-3): DTGVSQNPRHKITKRGQNVTFRCDPISEHNRLYWYRQTLGQGPEFLTYFQNEAQLEKSRLLSDRFSAERPKGSFSTLEIQRTEQGDSAMYLCASSSLDRDTDSGNTIYFGEGSWLTVV.

This clone was recorded a few times. This rearrangement joins TRBV5-1 to TRBJ1-3; D not resolved. The V end lost 4 bases, the J end lost 0 bases, and 11 bases lay between the germline ends. Germline loops: CDR1 SGHRS, CDR2 YFSETQ. The CDR3 is 15 amino acids. The CDR3 reads CASSPLGYSGNTIYF. The CDR3 DNA follows: TGCGCCAGCAGCCCCCTCGGGTACTCTGGAAACACCATATATTTT.

There are a few counts of this clone. The chain combines TRBV5-1 with TRBJ1-4; no reliable D call. The CDR3 loop spans 15 amino acids. The germline CDR1 and CDR2 sequences are SGHRS and YFSETQ. Between the trimmed V and J ends, which lost 5 bases and 0 bases, there was a span of 11 bases. CDR3 in DNA: TGCGCCAGCAGAGCCGACGGGACAACTAATGAAAAACTGTTTTTT. Its translation is CASRADGTTNEKLFF.

Only one count was recorded for this clone. V and J are TRBV27 and TRBJ2-2, with D tentatively TRBD1 (6 bases). V was pared by 6 bases and J by 1 base, with 9 bases between. Germline loops: CDR1 MNHEY, CDR2 SMNVEV (reference sequence). The CDR3 runs 14 residues. CDR3: CASRQGQNTGELFF. CDR3 DNA: TGTGCCAGCAGACAGGGCCAGAACACCGGGGAGCTGTTTTTT.

This sequence joins TRBV6-1 and TRBJ2-3, with D tentatively TRBD2 (6 bases). Per the germline V gene, CDR1 is MNHNS and CDR2 is SASEGT. V lost 6 bases and J lost 2, with 12 bases in between. This CDR3 is 14 amino acids long. The DNA of the CDR3 is TGTGCCAGCAGGGAGGGGCTGAACACAGATACGCAGTATTTT. Its translation is CASREGLNTDTQYF.

V is TRBV4-1 and J is TRBJ1-6, with TRBD1 as a possible D gene (5 bases). Germline lookup yields CDR1 MGHRA and CDR2 YSYEKL. There are 15 residues in the CDR3. The ends were cut back, 5 bases at V and 3 bases at J, with 11 bases in the middle. The CDR3 region is CASSLRGDYNSPLHF. In DNA form, the CDR3 reads TGCGCCAGCAGCTTAAGGGGCGACTATAATTCACCCCTCCACTTT.

This rearrangement joins TRBV27 to TRBJ1-1, with D possibly being TRBD1 (6 bases). The CDR3 covers 13 residues. Germline V gene sequence: CDR1 MNHEY, CDR2 SMNVEV (reference sequence). Trimming took 2 bases from V and 4 from J, leaving 8 bases between them. CDR3 loop: CASSLEGGTEAFF. For the CDR3, the DNA is TGTGCCAGCAGTTTAGAAGGGGGCACTGAAGCTTTCTTT.

This clone was seen more than once but under ten times. The chain uses TRBV5-6 and TRBJ2-3, with a weak D call TRBD1 (6 bases). Germline V gene data show CDR1 as SGHDT and CDR2 as YYEEEE. The CDR3 contains 14 residues. V lost 3 bases, J lost 4 bases, and 12 bases lay in between. CDR3 loop: CASSSRSGADTQYF. For the CDR3, the DNA is TGTGCCAGCAGCTCCCGTTCAGGGGCAGATACGCAGTATTTT.

This clone was counted once. The chain recombines TRBV6-1 with TRBJ1-2; maybe TRBD1 (5 bases). Germline values: CDR1 MNHNS, CDR2 SASEGT. Trimming took 1 base from V and 8 from J, leaving 11 bases between them. This CDR3 has 13 amino acids. The CDR3 protein is CASSEVGSGGYTF. The CDR3 DNA reads TGTGCCAGCAGTGAAGTGGGTTCAGGGGGCTACACCTTC.

The chain uses TRBV4-2 and TRBJ1-1; D possibly corresponds to TRBD1 (6 bases). Germline V gene data show CDR1 as LGHNA and CDR2 as YNFKEQ. The CDR3 sequence is 15 residues long. V gave up 4 bases and J gave up 0 bases, with 12 bases separating them. CDR3: CASSPADSLNTEAFF. CDR3 nucleotides: TGTGCCAGCAGCCCGGCGGACAGCTTGAACACTGAAGCTTTCTTT.

This clone showed up just a few times. CDR3 sequence reads: CASSQVRGQGIEFGYTF. CDR3 bases: TGCGCCAGCAGCCAAGTACGGGGACAGGGGATAGAGTTTGGCTACACCTTC. The genes are TRBV4-1 and TRBJ1-2; 10 bases match TRBD1. The junction had 12 bases not matched to a gene; V was cut back by 1 base and J by 7 bases. The CDR3 covers 17 residues. CDR1 and CDR2 from the germline V gene are MGHRA and YSYEKL.

The chain couples TRBV30 to TRBJ2-5; D may be TRBD2 (6 bases). Germline V gene sequence: CDR1 GTSNPN, CDR2 SVGIG (reference sequence). CDR3 size: 15 residues. Trimming cost V 1 base and J 0 bases, with 12 bases left between them. The CDR3 DNA is TGTGCCTGGAGTGCCAACCGGGACTACCAAGAGACCCAGTACTTC. This sequence encodes CAWSANRDYQETQYF.

The chain couples TRBV7-2 to TRBJ2-7; D not resolved. Germline CDR1 reads SGHTA; CDR2 reads FQGNSA. This CDR3 spans 13 amino acids. The ends were cut back, 1 base at V and 4 bases at J, with 8 bases in the middle. The CDR3 coding sequence is TGTGCCAGCAGCTTAGGGCGGAAATACGAGCAGTACTTC. Its protein is CASSLGRKYEQYF.

The chain has TRBV5-4 and TRBJ1-4; 9 bases align to TRBD1. This CDR3 is 14 amino acids long. Trimming cost V 2 bases and J 8 bases; bases outside gene matches: 4. Germline assignment: CDR1 SGHNT and CDR2 YYREEE (reference sequence). This CDR3 reads CASSLQGAEEKLFF. The CDR3 DNA sequence: TGTGCCAGCAGCTTACAGGGGGCGGAGGAAAAACTGTTTTTT.

This clone was counted between two and nine times. The chain joins TRBV7-9 to TRBJ1-1; 7 bases fit TRBD1. Germline CDR1 reads SEHNR; CDR2 reads FQNEAQ (reference sequence). The CDR3 runs to 14 residues. V gave up 5 bases and J gave up 6 bases; unmatched junction bases: 9. CDR3 sequence: CASSRDRAASEAFF. In DNA form, the CDR3 reads TGTGCCAGCAGCCGTGACAGGGCGGCCTCTGAAGCTTTCTTT.